These 21 T cell receptor beta chains came from one sample sequenced in a study of blood T cell repertoires in COVID-19. TCRdb keeps only in-frame clones here, not all; method: immunoSEQ multiplex PCR. The sample consists of about 120,000 clones, 60% to 80% of them appearing once. Sequenced material: peripheral blood. The receptor set was obtained from a human donor in a cohort sampled during active COVID-19.

The chain recombines TRBV19 with TRBJ1-5; D perhaps matches TRBD1 (6 bases). This CDR3 region has 16 residues. The ends were cut back, 3 bases at V and 6 bases at J, with 18 bases in the middle. Germline values: CDR1 LNHDA, CDR2 SQIVND (reference sequence). DNA of the CDR3: TGTGCCAGTAGTATCACCCCACAGGGATTCGGTCAGCCCCAGCATTTT. Amino acids: CASSITPQGFGQPQHF.

The V gene is TRBV19, the J gene TRBJ2-7, with a possible D match to TRBD2 (5 bases). The CDR3 is 14 amino acids. V dropped 7 bases and J dropped 1 base, with 14 bases sitting between them. Per the germline V gene, CDR1 is LNHDA and CDR2 is SQIVND (reference sequence). The DNA of the CDR3 is TGTGCCAGTAAATACCGTGGCGGGTCCTACGAGCAGTACTTC. Protein product: CASKYRGGSYEQYF.

J is TRBJ1-1 and V is TRBV29-1; D ambiguous. This CDR3 region has 12 residues. Trimming cost V 4 bases and J 4 bases, with 10 bases left between them. Per the germline V gene, CDR1 is SQVTM and CDR2 is ANQGSEA. CDR3 in amino acids: CSVGTHSTEAFF. For the CDR3, the DNA is TGCAGCGTTGGGACTCACAGCACTGAAGCTTTCTTT.

The V gene is TRBV18, the J gene TRBJ1-2; no definite D call. CDR1 and CDR2 (germline): KGHSH, LQKENI. The germline V and J ends were trimmed by 3 bases and 5 bases, with 10 bases remaining between them. CDR3 size: 13 residues. In DNA, the CDR3 is TGTGCCAGCTCACCCTTAGAGAGGTATGGCTACACCTTC. Amino acids: CASSPLERYGYTF.

V and J are TRBV7-9 and TRBJ2-2; TRBD1 matches 9 bases. The CDR3 loop spans 16 amino acids. Looked up from germline, CDR1 is SEHNR and CDR2 is FQNEAQ (reference sequence). The trim removed 2 bases at V and 3 bases at J, leaving 4 bases unmatched. The CDR3 DNA reads as TGTGCCAGCAGCTTAAGTACAGGGGGCTACACCGGGGAGCTGTTTTTT. Its protein is CASSLSTGGYTGELFF. The whole variable domain, remainder taken from reference TRBV7-9 and TRBJ2-2, is DTGVSQNPRHKITKRGQNVTFRCDPISEHNRLYWYRQTLGQGPEFLTYFQNEAQLEKSRLLSDRFSAERPKGSFSTLEIQRTEQGDSAMYLCASSLSTGGYTGELFFGEGSRLTVL.

The genes are TRBV6-2 or TRBV6-3 and TRBJ2-2; TRBD2 agrees at 10 bases. The CDR3 is 15 amino acids. V lost 5 bases to trimming and J lost 7 bases; unmatched junction nucleotides: 7. Germline loops: CDR1 MNHEY, CDR2 SVGEGT. CDR3 sequence: CASSGAGGQSGELFF. The CDR3 DNA sequence: TGTGCCAGCAGTGGAGCGGGGGGGCAGAGCGGGGAGCTGTTTTTT.

The chain carries TRBV21-1 and TRBJ2-7; the D call of TRBD1 is as the table states it, not checked on the DNA. TRBV21-1 is a known pseudogene. This CDR3 comprises 13 residues. The CDR3 coding sequence is TGTGCCAGCAGCAAAGAGGTGGGGCACGAGCAGTACTTC. Translating it yields CASSKEVGHEQYF.

DNA of the CDR3: TGTGCCAGCAGCCGGGACAGAAATTCTAACTATGGCTACACCTTC. This sequence encodes CASSRDRNSNYGYTF. The chain couples TRBV6-5 to TRBJ1-2; TRBD1 matches 7 bases. V lost 6 bases, J lost 0 bases, and 7 bases stayed unmatched. The germline V gene encodes CDR1 MNHEY and CDR2 SVGAGI. The length of the CDR3 is 15 residues.

J is TRBJ2-1 and V is TRBV12-3 or TRBV12-4, with 9 bases identical to TRBD1. There are 12 residues in the CDR3. After removal of 6 bases from V and 14 bases from J, the junction contained 8 bases not matched to a gene. The DNA of the CDR3 is TGTGCCAGCAGAAACTCGGGACAGGGCGAGTTCTTC. As protein: CASRNSGQGEFF.

The rearrangement joins TRBV5-4 to TRBJ2-7, with unresolved D. Between the trimmed V and J ends, which lost 1 base and 3 bases, there was a span of 17 bases. CDR3 size: 16 residues. Germline CDR1 reads SGHNT; CDR2 reads YYREEE (reference sequence). For the CDR3, the DNA is TGTGCCAGCAGCTTGATCGGCGTCGGAGTCGTCTACGAGCAGTACTTC. Translating it yields CASSLIGVGVVYEQYF.

This clone has more than one count but fewer than ten. V usage is TRBV18 and J usage is TRBJ1-2, with no clear D. CDR1 is KGHSH and CDR2 is LQKENI in the germline V gene. V dropped 2 bases and J dropped 0 bases, with 4 bases sitting between them. The CDR3 is made up of 13 amino acids. The CDR3 here is CASSPEANYGYTF. The CDR3 DNA follows: TGTGCCAGCTCACCAGAGGCTAACTATGGCTACACCTTC.

The chain joins TRBV7-6 to TRBJ2-2; unclear D gene. The CDR3 length is 15 residues. Germline assignment: CDR1 SGHVS and CDR2 FNYEAQ. V was clipped by 0 bases and J by 0 bases, with 5 bases between them. The CDR3 sequence: CASSLAAANTGELFF. CDR3 coding DNA: TGTGCCAGCAGCTTAGCGGCAGCGAACACCGGGGAGCTGTTTTTT.

J is TRBJ2-7 and V is TRBV9; 7 positions match TRBD2. Per the germline V gene, CDR1 is SGDLS and CDR2 is YYNGEE. The CDR3 is 15 residues long. The trim removed 3 bases at V and 0 bases at J, leaving 6 bases unmatched. CDR3 in DNA: TGTGCCAGCAGCGCGGGAGGCACTATCTCCTACGAGCAGTACTTC. Protein product: CASSAGGTISYEQYF.

V and J are TRBV4-1 and TRBJ2-7; the D gene is possibly TRBD1 (6 bases). The V gene's germline CDR1 is MGHRA and CDR2 YSYEKL. The CDR3 extends over 14 amino acids. V was trimmed by 1 base and J by 3 bases, leaving 10 bases between them. The CDR3 bases are TGCGCCAGCAGCCAAGTTAAAGGGGGCTACGAGCAGTACTTC. It is translated as CASSQVKGGYEQYF.

This rearrangement joins TRBV28 to TRBJ1-5; D is ambiguous. The CDR3 covers 11 residues. V gave up 4 bases and J gave up 10 bases, with 8 bases separating them. The germline gives CDR1 MDHEN, CDR2 SYDVKM. The CDR3 loop reads CASSSGSPQHF. DNA of the CDR3: TGTGCCAGCAGTTCGGGTAGCCCCCAGCATTTT.

This chain links TRBV7-3 with TRBJ1-2; no reliable D call. The CDR3 sequence is 14 residues long. Between the trimmed V and J ends, which lost 4 bases and 6 bases, there was a span of 15 bases. Per germline, CDR1 SGHTA and CDR2 FQGTGA. CDR3 sequence (DNA): TGTGCCAGCAGCTCAGTGGCGGGCGGAGATGGCTACACCTTC. It is translated as CASSSVAGGDGYTF. The complete variable domain, with remaining parts taken from reference TRBV7-3 and TRBJ1-2, reads GAGVSQTPSNKVTEKGKYVELRCDPISGHTALYWYRQSLGQGPEFLIYFQGTGAADDSGLPNDRFFAVRPEGSVSTLKIQRTERGDSAVYLCASSSVAGGDGYTFGSGTRLTVV.

The chain couples TRBV24-1 to TRBJ1-1, with 7 bases aligning to TRBD1. The CDR3 is 15 residues long. CDR1 and CDR2 from the germline V gene are KGHDR and SFDVKD. V was clipped by 2 bases and J by 1 base; unmatched bases: 3. CDR3 in DNA: TGTGCCACCAGTGATTCAGGACAGGAGAACACTGAAGCTTTCTTT. Translation gives CATSDSGQENTEAFF.

The chain couples TRBV28 to TRBJ1-1; 7 positions match TRBD1. The CDR3 spans 13 residues. The V gene end was trimmed by 7 bases and the J gene end by 8 bases; junction bases not matched to a gene: 10. Looked up from germline, CDR1 is MDHEN and CDR2 is SYDVKM. Here the CDR3 reads CASKTGNVVEAFF. CDR3 nucleotide sequence: TGTGCCAGCAAGACAGGGAACGTTGTGGAAGCTTTCTTT.

V usage is TRBV30 and J usage is TRBJ2-3; TRBD2 matches at 8 bases. Germline CDR1 GTSNPN, CDR2 SVGIG (reference sequence). The CDR3 is 14 amino acids. With V trimmed by 5 bases and J by 2 bases, 6 bases remained unmatched. CDR3 DNA: TGTGCCTGGGCCTTAGCGGGACCCACAGATACGCAGTATTTT. Translated: CAWALAGPTDTQYF.

The genes are TRBV5-1 and TRBJ1-1; possible D gene TRBD1, 6 bases. The length of the CDR3 is 12 residues. Germline values: CDR1 SGHRS, CDR2 YFSETQ. Trimming removed 7 bases from V and 6 bases from J, with 13 bases in between. The CDR3 loop is CASEQGGSEAFF. The CDR3, as DNA: TGCGCCAGCGAACAGGGTGGGTCTGAAGCTTTCTTT.

The rearrangement uses TRBV9 and TRBJ2-1, with 13 bases fitting TRBD2. Germline-derived CDR1 and CDR2 are SGDLS and YYNGEE. The V segment lost 3 bases and the J segment 7 bases; nucleotides outside the gene matches: 7. This CDR3 contains 16 residues. In DNA form, the CDR3 reads TGTGCCAGCAGCGCTAAACTAGCGGGGGGGCTAAATGAGCAGTTCTTC. Translation gives CASSAKLAGGLNEQFF.